This TCR beta chain is from a study of chemoradiotherapy in HPV16-positive cancers. For this clone: Its antigen is undetermined.

Assay used: immunoSEQ multiplex PCR; TCRdb lists only in-frame clones, some missing. Of over 15,000 clones listed, just under 90% were seen once; the top ten hold about 2.1%. Study-level results: For HPV16-positive patients, expanding HPV-responsive T cells associated with longer recurrence-free survival.

The germline CDR1 and CDR2 sequences are LNHDA and SQIVND (reference sequence). After removal of 5 bases from V and 1 base from J, the junction contained 15 bases not matched to a gene. This CDR3 comprises 19 residues. Sequencing used blood, obtained from a patient who underwent chemoradiotherapy. The sequence was collected from a human donor with HPV-associated anogenital cancer. The genes are TRBV19 and TRBJ2-2; TRBD1 matches 8 bases. The CDR3 DNA is TGTGCCAGTAGTCCCTCCGGGACAGGTTTGTTTTGGAACACCGGGGAGCTGTTTTTT. It is translated as CASSPSGTGLFWNTGELFF.